The text below deals with one TCR beta chain. This receptor's antigen is unknown. Base qualities are not provided; no much larger clone lies one nucleotide away. The sample belongs to a study of a mutant IDH1 vaccine in newly diagnosed glioma (TCRdb year 2021). With respect to the entire study: Eight vaccinations were administered to patients in weeks 1, 3, 5, 7, 11, 15, 19 and 23, corresponding to visits V03 through V10. Vaccination began 4-6 weeks after radiotherapy alone, or alongside temozolomide cycles in the chemotherapy-containing groups. Of the roughly 30 treated patients, about 60% were male and approximately 38% were female, and the mean age was roughly 38 years. Before enrollment, most patients had been given radiochemotherapy with temozolomide as standard therapy, while the rest had received either radiotherapy alone or temozolomide alone. Six visits were used for peripheral blood collection: V03 (baseline), V05, V07, V10, V12 and V13. For exploratory analyses, about 25 treated patients had longitudinal TCRB deep sequencing done wherever samples were available. What the research found in general, with its limitations: Pseudoprogression appeared unrelated to alterations in the top peripheral T cell clonotypes detected by TCRB sequencing. Availability determined which PBMC samples were chosen for TCRB deep sequencing. The authors stated that sample limitations prevented analyses of patient blood samples from being reproduced. Across multiple MHC alleles, vaccine-induced immune responses were seen in more than 90% of patients.

Based on the germline V gene, the CDR1 and CDR2 sequences are SGHAT and FQNNGV. V is pruned by 5 bases and J by 6 bases, leaving 7 bases of the junction without a gene match. The CDR3 starts with the cysteine, ends with the phenylalanine, and has 15 residues. Solely the CDR3 DNA is kept, with 45 bases framed from the first base. This specimen's time point label, per the study, means: week 23, last vaccination. Each vaccine dose, consisting of 300 ug of a 20-mer mutant IDH1 peptide in Montanide, was administered subcutaneously with topical imiquimod. The donors had newly diagnosed IDH1-mutant astrocytomas of WHO grade 3 or 4 that showed loss of nuclear ATRX. The samples were drawn from NOA16, a multicentre, single-arm, open-label phase I trial in Germany that tested a mutant IDH1 peptide vaccine in humans for the first time. The DNeasy Blood and Tissue Kit was used to extract genomic DNA from EDTA blood for TCRB sequencing.

Receptors were amplified or captured by the immunoSEQ multiplex PCR assay. Following the manufacturer's protocol, the hsTCRB Kit was used to amplify rearranged TCR beta chain sequences. TCRB libraries were sequenced on an Illumina MiSeq. The source study handled its data this way. The proprietary platform of the kit vendor was used for demultiplexing, trimming and gene mapping. TCRdb took over this immuneACCESS table, retaining in-frame rearrangements with V and J assigned. Such tables are incomplete; in checked studies, under half of the missing clones stem from an unresolved V gene, and the remainder is unexplained. For V, J and clone size, that table is used; D and trimming come from the DNA. Recorded for this sample are around 9,800 clones; around 89% of them occurred a single time. Jointly, the top ten make up roughly 5% of the sample.

The sample consisted of PBMCs, taken from a glioma patient whose treatment included an IDH1 peptide vaccine. The sequence came from a woman aged 40 to 49 with glioma. Some clones in this sample may be carry-over from other donors' samples. Rearrangement joined TRBV11-2 to TRBJ2-1; TRBD1 fits 10 bases in the junction. The CDR3 corresponds to CASSPTRTGGNEQFF. The DNA reads TGTGCCAGCAGCCCTACCCGGACAGGGGGCAATGAGCAGTTCTTC.